The T cell receptor (beta chain) described here comes from a study of T cells in localized non-small cell lung cancer. Regarding the study as a whole: T cell clonality was highest in uninvolved adjacent lung, above tumor. With higher T cell density in blood came longer overall survival. Sequencing, confined to only one tumor region, leaves heterogeneity possible.

Remarks on this clone: The antigen is undetermined.

Clones were read by immunoSEQ multiplex PCR, and TCRdb kept only the in-frame ones, dropping some. The sample carries 55,000 to 80,000 clones, 84% recorded once. Trimming pared 6 bases from V and 1 base from J, leaving 12 bases between. This CDR3 is built from 14 residues. The germline V gene has CDR1 MDHEN and CDR2 SYDVKM. The sample consisted of peripheral blood, taken before any cancer treatment. The chain carries TRBV28 and TRBJ1-1, with D perhaps matching TRBD1 (5 bases). The TCR originated in a female donor older than 55 with stage I lung adenocarcinoma. CDR3 nucleotide sequence: TGTGCCAGCAGAACAGGACATAGGAACACTGAAGCTTTCTTT. Translated: CASRTGHRNTEAFF.